This TCR beta chain appears in the sequencing data of a study of post-analysis software for immune sequencing data. Study-wide points: Compared with controls, patients had more of about five TRBV segments, including TRBV5-6, TRBV5-1 and TRBV20-1.

The germline V gene encodes CDR1 MNHNS and CDR2 SASEGT. CDR3 length equals 15 residues. cDNA libraries for TCR beta contained unique molecular identifiers. From the PCR reads, TCRdb called clonotypes with MiXCR, one entry per CDR3 protein. The profile shows about 770,000 distinct CDR3 sequences, roughly 50% of them singletons. In regard to this clonotype: The antigen remains undetermined. One junction end does not reproduce the germline sequence, and a read error may be involved.

The sample comprised blood. The V call is TRBV6-1, the J call TRBJ2-7, with 7 bases lining up with TRBD2. The sequence derives from a girl aged 5-17 years with multiple sclerosis. The CDR3 DNA is TGTGCCAGCAGCGAAGGAGCGGGACTATCCTACGAGCAGTACTTC. Translation: CASSEGAGLSYEQYF.